Listed below are T cell receptor beta chains from one sample, sequenced in a study of T cell changes during pregnancy in multiple sclerosis. Measured with immunoSEQ multiplex PCR; TCRdb has only the in-frame clones, and not every one. The sample shows about 100,000 clones, 85% to 95% of them seen only once. Specimen: peripheral blood, collected before pregnancy. The receptor source for this set is a female donor with multiple sclerosis, enrolled in a pregnancy study. The CDR3 runs from the conserved cysteine through the conserved F or W. D genes are given only for firm matches. The size of a clone is reported for some rows only, either as once, few or many, or as a class for expanded clones.

d_gene	abundance	v_gene	j_gene	CDR3aa	CDR3nt
.	few	TRBV7-9	TRBJ1-5	CASTGNNQPQHF	TGTGCCAGTACAGGGAACAATCAGCCCCAGCATTTT
TRBD1	.	TRBV11-3	TRBJ2-2	CASSSMTGTGAGELFF	TGTGCCAGCAGCTCGATGACCGGGACAGGGGCCGGGGAGCTGTTTTTT
TRBD1	.	TRBV30	TRBJ1-5	CAWSVTGQLNQPQHF	TGTGCCTGGAGTGTTACGGGACAGCTTAATCAGCCCCAGCATTTT
TRBD1	.	TRBV9	TRBJ1-1	CASSVTGVNTEAFF	TGTGCCAGCAGCGTAACAGGGGTGAACACTGAAGCTTTCTTT
TRBD1	few	TRBV30	TRBJ1-1	CAGGTDLHTEAFF	TGTGCCGGAGGGACAGACCTACACACTGAAGCTTTCTTT
TRBD2	.	TRBV19	TRBJ2-2	CASSILADATGELFF	TGTGCCAGTAGTATTCTAGCGGATGCCACCGGGGAGCTGTTTTTT
.	.	TRBV18	TRBJ2-7	CASSPALRRDEQYF	TGTGCCAGCTCACCGGCCCTAAGGAGGGACGAGCAGTACTTC
TRBD1	.	TRBV7-3	TRBJ2-2	CASSSPGQGNGELFF	TGTGCCAGCAGCTCGCCGGGACAGGGTAACGGGGAGCTGTTTTTT
TRBD2	.	TRBV7-9	TRBJ2-7	CASSPSGVRNEQYF	TGTGCCAGCAGCCCAAGCGGGGTAAGGAACGAGCAGTACTTC
.	.	TRBV2	TRBJ1-2	CASSAEQGAGGYTF	TGTGCCAGCAGTGCTGAACAGGGAGCCGGCGGCTACACCTTC
.	.	TRBV28	TRBJ1-2	CASSLVGVANYGYTF	TGTGCCAGCAGTTTGGTAGGGGTAGCTAACTATGGCTACACCTTC
TRBD2	.	TRBV7-2	TRBJ2-6	CASSPQPGGSGANVLTF	TGTGCCAGCAGCCCCCAGCCGGGGGGGTCTGGGGCCAACGTCCTGACTTTC
TRBD1	.	TRBV14	TRBJ2-5	CASSARDRWETQYF	TGTGCCAGCAGCGCCCGGGACAGATGGGAGACCCAGTACTTC
.	.	TRBV12-1	TRBJ2-4	CASSFPAGVNKGIQYF	TGTGCCAGCAGCTTCCCCGCGGGAGTGAATAAAGGCATTCAGTACTTC
TRBD2	.	TRBV25-1	TRBJ2-1	CASSDVRIAGGPSQFF	TGTGCCAGCAGTGATGTCCGGATAGCGGGAGGGCCGTCTCAGTTCTTC
TRBD1	.	TRBV6-5	TRBJ1-2	CASSYEAGGGYTF	TGTGCCAGCAGTTACGAAGCAGGGGGAGGCTACACCTTC
TRBD1	.	TRBV6-5	TRBJ1-2	CASSYRSRQGGYTF	TGTGCCAGCAGTTACCGCTCACGACAGGGCGGCTACACCTTC
.	once	TRBV6-1	TRBJ1-5	CETDSHSNQPQHF	TGTGAAACGGACAGCCATAGCAATCAGCCCCAGCATTTT
TRBD1	.	TRBV6-6	TRBJ1-2	CASSPTGNYGYTF	TGTGCCAGCAGCCCGACAGGGAACTATGGCTACACCTTC
.	.	TRBV27	TRBJ2-7	CASGRTYEQYF	TGTGCCAGCGGCCGTACCTACGAGCAGTACTTC
TRBD2	.	TRBV6-4	TRBJ2-1	CASSRDYSRIEQFF	TGTGCCAGCAGTCGGGACTACTCTAGAATAGAGCAGTTCTTC
TRBD2	.	TRBV4-3	TRBJ2-7	CASSQDGGLAGGGSYEQYF	TGCGCCAGCAGCCAAGATGGGGGACTAGCGGGTGGGGGGTCCTACGAGCAGTACTTC
.	few	TRBV19	TRBJ1-2	CASTRVGPYGYTF	TGTGCTTCCACACGGGTGGGGCCCTATGGCTACACCTTC
.	.	TRBV28	TRBJ2-2	CASSFGLFYASGELFF	TGTGCCAGCAGTTTTGGCCTTTTTTACGCTTCCGGGGAGCTGTTTTTT
.	.	TRBV6-1	TRBJ2-7	CASSEAGGGAHSYEQYF	TGTGCCAGCAGTGAAGCGGGCGGCGGGGCCCACTCCTACGAGCAGTACTTC
.	.	TRBV6-5	TRBJ1-5	CASSYSQGEQPQHF	TGTGCCAGCAGTTACTCCCAGGGTGAGCAGCCCCAGCATTTT
TRBD2	.	TRBV5-1	TRBJ2-3	CASSPGGGLGGFTDTQYF	TGCGCCAGCAGCCCGGGAGGCGGTTTGGGCGGATTCACAGATACGCAGTATTTT
TRBD1	.	TRBV28	TRBJ1-2	CASSLGTATNYGYTF	TGTGCCAGCAGTTTAGGGACAGCTACTAACTATGGCTACACCTTC
TRBD1	.	TRBV4-3	TRBJ2-1	CASSQDVGTALYNEQFF	TGCGCCAGCAGCCAAGACGTTGGGACAGCACTTTACAATGAGCAGTTCTTC
.	.	TRBV25-1	TRBJ2-3	CASSEPSTDTQYF	TGTGCCAGCAGTGAACCTAGCACAGATACGCAGTATTTT
.	few	TRBV5-6	TRBJ1-4	CASSGGTALNEKLFF	TGTGCCAGCAGCGGCGGGACTGCCCTTAATGAAAAACTGTTTTTT
.	.	TRBV9	TRBJ2-5	CASSAELQETQYF	TGTGCCAGCAGCGCGGAGCTGCAAGAGACCCAGTACTTC
.	.	TRBV18	TRBJ2-7	CASSYQAVYEQYF	TGTGCCAGCTCTTACCAAGCCGTCTACGAGCAGTACTTC
TRBD1	.	TRBV15	TRBJ1-1	CATSRERGQGNTEAFF	TGTGCCACCAGCAGAGAGAGAGGACAGGGAAACACTGAAGCTTTCTTT
.	.	TRBV5-1	TRBJ2-7	CASSPPVEGEQYF	TGCGCCAGCAGCCCCCCTGTTGAGGGCGAGCAGTACTTC
TRBD2	.	TRBV11-3	TRBJ2-7	CASSPRGGSYEQYF	TGTGCCAGCAGCCCCCGGGGGGGGTCCTACGAGCAGTACTTC
TRBD2	.	TRBV5-1	TRBJ2-5	CASSSGLAVKETQYF	TGCGCCAGCAGCTCAGGACTAGCGGTCAAAGAGACCCAGTACTTC
TRBD2	few	TRBV4-1	TRBJ2-1	CASSQESGRAAYNEQFF	TGCGCCAGCAGCCAAGAAAGCGGGAGGGCGGCTTACAATGAGCAGTTCTTC
.	.	TRBV5-1	TRBJ2-3	CASSLNGGASTDTQYF	TGCGCCAGCAGCTTGAATGGCGGAGCTAGCACAGATACGCAGTATTTT
TRBD1	.	TRBV4-3	TRBJ2-7	CASSEGQGTYEQYF	TGCGCCAGCAGCGAAGGACAGGGGACCTACGAGCAGTACTTC
.	.	TRBV27	TRBJ2-1	CASSFGGFYNEQFF	TGTGCCAGCAGTTTCGGGGGTTTCTACAATGAGCAGTTCTTC
TRBD1	.	TRBV28	TRBJ1-5	CASRGSAGQGSLPLRQPQHF	TGTGCCAGCAGGGGTTCGGCGGGACAGGGTTCCTTGCCTTTACGTCAGCCCCAGCATTTT
.	.	TRBV7-6	TRBJ2-1	CASSDTFSSYNEQFF	TGTGCCAGCTCTGACACCTTCAGCTCCTACAATGAGCAGTTCTTC
.	.	TRBV5-1	TRBJ1-2	CASSWGKGYTF	TGCGCCAGCAGCTGGGGCAAGGGCTACACCTTC
TRBD1	.	TRBV5-1	TRBJ1-3	CASSLEGASGNTIYF	TGCGCCAGCAGCTTGGAGGGGGCGTCCGGAAACACCATATATTTT
.	.	TRBV19	TRBJ1-5	CASSGQKNQPQHF	TGTGCCAGTAGTGGACAAAAGAATCAGCCCCAGCATTTT
.	once	TRBV9	TRBJ2-7	CASSLGLAYEQYF	TGTGCCAGCAGCCTGGGACTCGCCTACGAGCAGTACTTC
.	.	TRBV4-3	TRBJ1-2	CASSPRQEVGYTF	TGCGCCAGCAGCCCACGACAGGAAGTTGGCTACACCTTC
.	once	TRBV6-1	TRBJ1-3	CASGQGSSGNTIYF	TGTGCCAGCGGTCAGGGTTCCTCTGGAAACACCATATATTTT
.	.	TRBV27	TRBJ1-5	CASSSGVSSNQPQHF	TGTGCCAGCAGTTCAGGGGTATCTAGCAATCAGCCCCAGCATTTT
TRBD2	.	TRBV6-1	TRBJ2-7	CASSDPSPWTSGTYEQYF	TGTGCCAGCAGTGACCCCTCACCTTGGACTAGCGGGACCTACGAGCAGTACTTC
TRBD1	.	TRBV6-5	TRBJ1-5	CASSAGQGSQPQHF	TGTGCCAGCAGTGCCGGACAGGGTAGTCAGCCCCAGCATTTT
.	.	TRBV29-1	TRBJ1-2	CSVEDRGYGYTF	TGCAGCGTTGAAGACAGGGGCTATGGCTACACCTTC
TRBD2	.	TRBV9	TRBJ2-2	CASSVAGGPGLAGELFF	TGTGCCAGCAGCGTAGCGGGAGGGCCCGGGTTGGCCGGGGAGCTGTTTTTT
.	.	TRBV6-6	TRBJ1-5	CASSYSSRGNQPQHF	TGTGCCAGCAGTTACTCATCCAGGGGCAATCAGCCCCAGCATTTT